The TCR beta chain described here comes from a study of cytomegalovirus exposure and HLA in healthy donors. Worth noting for this clone: The antigen remains undetermined.

Study-wide results and limits: A later analysis, which compared TCR beta chains of equal frequency, found the HLA-associated ones more clonally expanded.

Amplification used 60 Vbeta primers and 13 Jbeta primers. TCRdb's table, derived via immunoSEQ multiplex PCR, lists solely in-frame clones and lacks some. The sample consists of some 200,000 clones, around four fifths of them appearing once. The sequence was obtained from a woman aged 18-29 years in good health and CMV-seronegative. Sequencing used PBMCs.

In DNA, the CDR3 is TGTGCCAGCAGCCCGACGGGGATTGCTAACTATGGCTACACCTTC. This gives the protein CASSPTGIANYGYTF. The chain employs TRBV7-9 and TRBJ1-2; D uncertain. The CDR3 is 15 residues long. V dropped 5 bases and J dropped 0 bases, with 13 bases sitting between them. CDR1 is SEHNR and CDR2 is FQNEAQ in the germline V gene (reference sequence).